One T cell receptor (beta chain) is described in this entry. This record belongs to a study of T cells in Graves' hyperthyroidism and ophthalmopathy. Using RNA transcripts as the source, TCR beta CDR3 regions were amplified. First-round RT-PCR of the TCR CDR3 relied on the HTBI primer set. TCRdb fed the multiplex PCR reads into MiXCR, producing one record per CDR3 protein. In the table there are a few hundred thousand distinct CDR3 sequences, 12% to 15% of which are singletons. This CDR3 is built from 14 residues. The trim removed 5 bases at V and 4 bases at J, leaving 7 bases unmatched. Looked up from germline, CDR1 is SNHLY and CDR2 is FYNNEI.

This clonotype originated in a young woman with Graves' hyperthyroidism. Specimen: blood. The chain employs TRBV2 and TRBJ1-1, with 7 positions matching TRBD1. The CDR3 sequence: CASSRARQGTEAFF. The CDR3, as DNA: TGTGCCAGCAGTCGAGCGAGACAGGGCACTGAAGCTTTCTTT.